The next 24 T cell receptor beta chains were all read from a single sample in a study of T cells in Graves' hyperthyroidism and ophthalmopathy (dated by TCRdb to between 2018 and 2021). The library relied on multiplex PCR. Sequencing relied on an Illumina HiSeq 2000. Amplification of TCR beta CDR3 regions was carried out from RNA transcripts. The first round of RT-PCR for the TCR CDR3 was performed with the HTBI primer set and the Qiagen OneStep RT-PCR kit. TCRdb cleaned the public reads at Q25 with fastp, built clones with MiXCR and kept in-frame beta chains. A single entry per CDR3 protein holds the most common genes and DNA from its merged rows. Across this sample there are about 250,000 distinct CDR3 sequences, with roughly a quarter seen only once. Around 40% of the sample is in the top ten clones. Material: blood. All receptors derive from a middle-aged woman with Graves' ophthalmopathy.

Many counts were recorded for this clonotype. The CDR3 bases are TGTGCCAGCAGCCCTCCTGGGGCTAGCGGGAGCCCCAGCTCCTACGAGCAGTACTTC. Protein: CASSPPGASGSPSSYEQYF. The J gene is TRBJ2-7, the V gene TRBV3-1, with 10 positions matching TRBD2. J lost 0 bases, V lost 4 bases, and 15 bases had no gene match. CDR1 and CDR2 (germline): LGHDT, YNNKEL (reference sequence). The CDR3 is made up of 19 amino acids.

This clonotype appeared many times. The rearrangement links TRBV28 to TRBJ1-1; D is perhaps TRBD1 (5 bases). The CDR3 is made up of 12 amino acids. The V gene's germline CDR1 is MDHEN and CDR2 SYDVKM. V shed 7 bases and J shed 3 bases, with 9 bases lying between them. The CDR3 nucleotides are TGTGCCAGCAAAAGGGGCTACACTGAAGCTTTCTTT. It encodes CASKRGYTEAFF.

The chain combines TRBV2 with TRBJ1-5; TRBD1 matches at 9 bases. From germline, CDR1 is SNHLY and CDR2 FYNNEI. This CDR3 spans 16 amino acids. The junction had 11 bases not matched to a gene; V was cut back by 6 bases and J by 5 bases. CDR3 loop: CASRDPGQGSDQPQHF. CDR3 in DNA: TGTGCCAGCAGAGATCCGGGACAGGGATCGGATCAGCCCCAGCATTTT.

The chain carries TRBV6-5 and TRBJ2-7, with 12 bases lining up with TRBD2. Germline loops: CDR1 MNHEY, CDR2 SVGAGI. This CDR3 is 15 amino acids long. V gave up 2 bases and J gave up 3 bases; unmatched junction bases: 2. CDR3 DNA: TGTGCCAGCAGTTACACGACTAGCGGGGGCTACGAGCAGTACTTC. This sequence encodes CASSYTTSGGYEQYF.

This clonotype was counted ten times or more. The chain joins TRBV6-1 to TRBJ2-5; no definite D call. Per the germline V gene, CDR1 is MNHNS and CDR2 is SASEGT. Trimming shortened V by 2 bases and J by 6 bases, and 7 bases separated the two germline ends. This CDR3 has 12 residues. Written as DNA, the CDR3 is TGTGCCAGCAGTGAAATTGGGAAGACCCAGTACTTC. Amino acids: CASSEIGKTQYF.

This clonotype has a count of ten or more. The rearrangement uses TRBV9 and TRBJ2-2; weak D call: TRBD1 (5 bases). The CDR3 extends over 14 amino acids. From germline, CDR1 is SGDLS and CDR2 YYNGEE. V lost 1 base, J lost 2 bases, and 6 bases lay in between. CDR3 region: CASSVQGNTGELFF. The CDR3 bases are TGTGCCAGCAGCGTACAGGGAAACACCGGGGAGCTGTTTTTT.

This clonotype was recorded many times. The DNA for the CDR3 is TGTGCCAGCAGTGAGCGCGGGTGGGGGGCAGGGAACACTGAAGCTTTCTTT. Encoded protein: CASSERGWGAGNTEAFF. This chain links TRBV28 with TRBJ1-1; D is possibly TRBD1 (6 bases). V was shortened by 5 bases and J by 1 base, with 20 bases between the two germline ends. Germline assignment: CDR1 MDHEN and CDR2 SYDVKM. This CDR3 contains 17 residues. Looking up the rest from reference TRBV28 and TRBJ1-1 gives the full variable domain: DVKVTQSSRYLVKRTGEKVFLECVQDMDHENMFWYRQDPGLGLRLIYFSYDVKMKEKGDIPEGYSVSREKKERFSLILESASTNQTSMYLCASSERGWGAGNTEAFFGQGTRLTVV.

This clonotype was detected ten times or more. J is TRBJ2-7 and V is TRBV6-5, with D possibly TRBD2 on 5 matching bases. This CDR3 region has 14 residues. Germline assignment: CDR1 MNHEY and CDR2 SVGAGI. V dropped 3 bases and J dropped 5 bases, with 14 bases sitting between them. For the CDR3, the DNA is TGTGCCAGCAGTTATCATGGGAGTCCCAACGAGCAGTACTTC. Amino acid sequence: CASSYHGSPNEQYF.

This clonotype came up many times. The chain combines TRBV6-5 with TRBJ1-1; maybe TRBD1 (6 bases). The length of the CDR3 is 13 residues. V was trimmed by 4 bases and J by 4 bases, leaving 10 bases between them. Germline-derived CDR1 and CDR2 are MNHEY and SVGAGI. This chain's CDR3 is CASSSQGSTEAFF. The CDR3 region has the DNA TGTGCCAGCAGTTCACAGGGTAGCACTGAAGCTTTCTTT.

The chain uses TRBV7-2 and TRBJ1-2; D is unclear. This CDR3 comprises 12 residues. Germline CDR1 reads SGHTA; CDR2 reads FQGNSA. V shed 3 bases and J shed 8 bases, with 10 bases lying between them. This CDR3 reads CASSLFGVGYTF. Here the CDR3 DNA reads TGTGCCAGCAGCTTGTTTGGGGTCGGCTACACCTTC. Variable domain in full (rest from reference TRBV7-2 and TRBJ1-2): GAGVSQSPSNKVTEKGKDVELRCDPISGHTALYWYRQSLGQGLEFLIYFQGNSAPDKSGLPSDRFSAERTGGSVSTLTIQRTQQEDSAVYLCASSLFGVGYTFGSGTRLTVV.

The V gene is TRBV25-1, the J gene TRBJ1-1; possible D gene TRBD1, 6 bases. The CDR3 is 14 residues long. CDR1 is MGHDK, CDR2 SYGVNS, per germline. V lost 7 bases to trimming and J lost 2 bases, with 14 bases between them. The CDR3 loop reads CASTPMGGNTEAFF. Here the CDR3 DNA reads TGTGCCAGCACCCCAATGGGGGGCAACACTGAAGCTTTCTTT.

This chain joins TRBV14 and TRBJ2-2; D remains ambiguous. Trimming stripped 4 bases from V and 7 bases from J, with 10 bases between. The CDR3 covers 13 residues. The germline V gene has CDR1 SGHDN and CDR2 FVKESK. As DNA, the CDR3 is TGTGCCAGCAGCCTCACTGACCGCGGGGAGCTGTTTTTT. This translates into CASSLTDRGELFF.

The sample holds many counts of this clonotype. CDR3 residues: CASNTRGIGNQPQHF. In DNA form, the CDR3 reads TGTGCCAGCAACACCAGGGGTATCGGCAATCAGCCCCAGCATTTT. V and J are TRBV12-3 or TRBV12-4 and TRBJ1-5, with TRBD1 as a possible D gene (6 bases). The CDR3 length is 15 residues. The V end was cut by 7 bases, the J end by 2 bases, with 15 bases between.

This clonotype was observed at least ten times. The chain recombines TRBV6-2 or TRBV6-3 with TRBJ2-2, with 8 bases matching TRBD2. Germline lookup yields CDR1 MNHEY and CDR2 SVGEGT. The CDR3 contains 16 residues. With 5 bases clipped from V and 4 bases from J, the junction kept 9 bases outside the gene matches. CDR3 loop: CASSRTGTSLTGELFF. CDR3 sequence (DNA): TGTGCCAGCAGTCGTACCGGGACTAGTCTCACCGGGGAGCTGTTTTTT.

V and J are TRBV6-2 or TRBV6-3 and TRBJ1-1; D unresolved. The CDR3 extends over 12 amino acids. The germline V gene encodes CDR1 MNHEY and CDR2 SVGEGT. V dropped 4 bases and J dropped 4 bases, with 7 bases sitting between them. CDR3 in amino acids: CASSSKGTEAFF. CDR3 sequence (DNA): TGTGCCAGCAGTTCAAAAGGCACTGAAGCTTTCTTT.

This clonotype has a count of ten or more. The V gene is TRBV20-1, the J gene TRBJ1-2; D is possibly TRBD1 (6 bases). The CDR3 consists of 16 residues. CDR1 and CDR2 from the germline V gene are DFQATT and SNEGSKA (reference sequence). Trimming stripped 0 bases from V and 2 bases from J, with 16 bases between. The CDR3 sequence is CSARDRGGRGNYGYTF. Written as DNA, the CDR3 is TGCAGTGCTAGAGACCGCGGGGGGCGGGGGAACTATGGCTACACCTTC.

The chain employs TRBV2 and TRBJ2-7; D uncertain. Trimming removed 5 bases at V and 3 bases at J, with 17 bases between. This CDR3 region has 15 residues. CDR1 is SNHLY and CDR2 is FYNNEI in the germline V gene. The CDR3 region is CASSIHLKEDYEQYF. In nucleotides, the CDR3 is TGTGCCAGCAGTATTCACCTCAAGGAAGACTACGAGCAGTACTTC.

This clonotype was recorded at least ten times. The rearrangement links TRBV29-1 to TRBJ2-2; no definite D call. The CDR3 length is 15 residues. Trimming removed 6 bases from V and 0 bases from J, with 14 bases in between. CDR1 is SQVTM, CDR2 ANQGSEA, per germline. The CDR3 reads CSVGQENANTGELFF. CDR3 DNA sequence: TGCAGCGTGGGCCAGGAGAACGCGAACACCGGGGAGCTGTTTTTT.

This clonotype was picked up many times. The chain combines TRBV6-1 with TRBJ1-5, with a tentative D call TRBD1 (6 bases). The ends were cut back, 4 bases at V and 0 bases at J, with 13 bases in the middle. CDR3 size: 16 residues. The V gene's germline CDR1 is MNHNS and CDR2 SASEGT. The CDR3 region is CASSASAGHSNQPQHF. In nucleotides, the CDR3 is TGTGCCAGCAGTGCTTCGGCGGGACATAGCAATCAGCCCCAGCATTTT.

This clonotype has a count of ten or more. The chain is built from TRBV6-5 and TRBJ2-7, with D tentatively TRBD1 or TRBD2 (5 bases each). This CDR3 comprises 13 residues. The germline gives CDR1 MNHEY, CDR2 SVGAGI. Trimming took 6 bases from V and 6 from J, leaving 15 bases between them. CDR3 in DNA: TGTGCCAGCAGCGCGATCACGAGGGGCGAGCAGTACTTC. Its protein product is CASSAITRGEQYF.

In its sample, this clonotype was seen many times. The gene calls are TRBV20-1 and TRBJ2-3; TRBD2 agrees at 10 bases. CDR1 DFQATT and CDR2 SNEGSKA come from the germline V gene (reference sequence). V lost 0 bases to trimming and J lost 2 bases; unmatched junction nucleotides: 5. The CDR3 runs to 16 residues. CDR3 in amino acids: CSARDLSGRNTDTQYF. The CDR3 DNA is TGCAGTGCTAGAGATCTTAGCGGGAGGAACACAGATACGCAGTATTTT.

The sample holds many counts of this clonotype. CDR3 protein: CASSGMGAKNIQYF. The CDR3 bases are TGTGCCAGCAGCGGGATGGGAGCCAAAAACATTCAGTACTTC. The V call is TRBV6-1, the J call TRBJ2-4, with D perhaps TRBD2 (5 bases). Per the germline V gene, CDR1 is MNHNS and CDR2 is SASEGT. V was shortened by 6 bases and J by 0 bases, with 9 bases between the two germline ends. The CDR3 loop spans 14 amino acids.

This clonotype showed up many times. This chain uses TRBV11-2 with TRBJ2-4; D ambiguous. Germline assignment: CDR1 SGHAT and CDR2 FQNNGV. The CDR3 consists of 14 residues. Trimming pared 1 base from V and 7 bases from J, leaving 11 bases between. The CDR3 protein is CASSLGLVDNIQYF. The CDR3 DNA follows: TGTGCCAGCAGCTTAGGGCTAGTTGATAACATTCAGTACTTC.

This clonotype was found many times. The chain couples TRBV5-1 to TRBJ1-2; D perhaps matches TRBD1 (5 bases). The CDR3 covers 16 residues. Germline assignment: CDR1 SGHRS and CDR2 YFSETQ. Between the trimmed V and J ends, which lost 4 bases and 4 bases, there was a span of 20 bases. DNA for the CDR3: TGCGCCAGCAGCCCGGATTTGGGGGTACAAATCTATGGCTACACCTTC. Protein: CASSPDLGVQIYGYTF.